Below, one T cell receptor (beta chain) is given with its context. Its cognate antigen is unknown. CDR3 length equals 15 residues. The germline gives CDR1 LGHNA, CDR2 YSLEER. With 1 base removed from V and 7 bases from J, the gap between germline ends came to 14 bases. The sample comes from a study of T cell repertoires in cytomegalovirus infection. Whole-study context: Both a matching HLA type and CMV infection were indicated by public TCR beta signatures. General observations from the study: The cumulative frequency of public TCR beta families identified carriers of CMV plus the relevant HLA. Dominating the ex vivo response were TCR beta clonotypes that were CMV-specific and HLA-C-restricted.

MiXCR, applied by TCRdb to the reads, yields one record per CDR3 protein. In the table there are about 900,000 distinct CDR3 sequences, roughly 31% of which are singletons. This TCR came from a human donor in good health (CMV status not recorded). Some clones in this sample may be carry-over from other donors' samples. Specimen: cultured CD8+ T cells from PBMCs, collected from culture after CMV antigen stimulation. V usage is TRBV4-3 and J usage is TRBJ1-5, with D possibly being TRBD1 (6 bases). Written as DNA, the CDR3 is TGCGCCAGCAGCCAAGCTTGGAGGGGGATCCAGCCCCAGCATTTT. It specifies CASSQAWRGIQPQHF.